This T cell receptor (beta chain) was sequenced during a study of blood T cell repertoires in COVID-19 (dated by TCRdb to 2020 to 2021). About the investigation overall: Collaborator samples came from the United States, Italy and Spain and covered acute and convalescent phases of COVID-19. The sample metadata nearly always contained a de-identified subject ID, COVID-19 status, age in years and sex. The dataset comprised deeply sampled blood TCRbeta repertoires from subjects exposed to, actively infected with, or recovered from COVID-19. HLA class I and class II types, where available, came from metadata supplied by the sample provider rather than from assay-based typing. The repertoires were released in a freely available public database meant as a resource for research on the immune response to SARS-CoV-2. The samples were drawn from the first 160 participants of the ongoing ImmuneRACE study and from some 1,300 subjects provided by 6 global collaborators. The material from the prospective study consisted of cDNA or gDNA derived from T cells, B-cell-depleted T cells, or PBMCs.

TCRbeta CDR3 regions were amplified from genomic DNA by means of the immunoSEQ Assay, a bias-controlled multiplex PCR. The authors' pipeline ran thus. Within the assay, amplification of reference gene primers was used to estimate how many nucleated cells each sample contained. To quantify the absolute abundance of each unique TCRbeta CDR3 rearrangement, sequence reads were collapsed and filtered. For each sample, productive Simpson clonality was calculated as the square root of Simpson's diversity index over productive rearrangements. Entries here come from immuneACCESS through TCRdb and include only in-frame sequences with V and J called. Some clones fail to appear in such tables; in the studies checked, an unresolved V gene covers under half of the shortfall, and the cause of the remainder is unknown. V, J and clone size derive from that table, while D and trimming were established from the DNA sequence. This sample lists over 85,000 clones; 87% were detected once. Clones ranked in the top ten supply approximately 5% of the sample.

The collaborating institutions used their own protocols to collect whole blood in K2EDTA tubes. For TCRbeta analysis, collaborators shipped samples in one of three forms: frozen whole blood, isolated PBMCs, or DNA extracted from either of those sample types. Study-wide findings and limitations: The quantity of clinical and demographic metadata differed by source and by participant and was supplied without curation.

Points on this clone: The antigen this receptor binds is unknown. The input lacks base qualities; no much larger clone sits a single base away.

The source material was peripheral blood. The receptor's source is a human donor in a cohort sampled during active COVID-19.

The DNA reads TGTGCCAGCAGGTGGACTAGCGGGGGAAACAATGAGCAGTTCTTC. It is translated as CASRWTSGGNNEQFF. The V and J genes are TRBV7-2 and TRBJ2-1; the central 13 bases match TRBD2. V loses 6 bases at its end and J loses 5 bases; junction bases beyond the gene matches: 4. CDR1 SGHTA and CDR2 FQGNSA were looked up in the germline V gene. The CDR3, cysteine through phenylalanine, is 15 amino acids long. Only CDR3 DNA is held: 45 bases, read in frame from base 1.